These T cell receptor beta chains were read from a single sample in a study of blood T cell repertoires in COVID-19. Some clones are missing from TCRdb's copy, which holds only in-frame ones; the method was immunoSEQ multiplex PCR. The sample contains 90,000 or so clones, roughly 90% of which appear only once. Input material: peripheral blood. All receptors come from an older man with active or convalescent COVID-19. Both conserved end residues are part of each CDR3. D genes are given only for firm matches. The size field is filled for only some rows; it gives once, few, many or a size class.

cdr3_nt,cdr3_aa,d_call,clone_size,v_call,j_call
TGTGCCAGCAGTGAGCAGTTAAAACAGCCCCAGCATTTT,CASSEQLKQPQHF,-,-,TRBV6-1,TRBJ1-5
TGTGCCACCAGCGGCGCCGGGGGTGAGCAGTACTTC,CATSGAGGEQYF,-,-,TRBV15,TRBJ2-7
TGTGCCAGTAGTATAGGGTGGAGGGGGCCATCCACCGGGGAGCTGTTTTTT,CASSIGWRGPSTGELFF,-,few,TRBV19,TRBJ2-2
TGTGCCAGCAGCCAAGATTCTACCGGGGAGCTGTTTTTT,CASSQDSTGELFF,-,-,TRBV4-2,TRBJ2-2
TGTGCCAGTAGTCACGCGGGACTAGCGGGATTTAATGAGCAGTTCTTC,CASSHAGLAGFNEQFF,TRBD2,-,TRBV19,TRBJ2-1
TGCAGCGTCACCGGGGGGGGAACTAATGAAAAACTGTTTTTT,CSVTGGGTNEKLFF,-,-,TRBV29-1,TRBJ1-4
TGTGCCAGTAGAGAGGGACAGGTGAACACTGAAGCTTTCTTT,CASREGQVNTEAFF,TRBD1,-,TRBV19,TRBJ1-1
TGTGCCAGCACCCCGGCAGGTGGCTTCTCCTACGAGCAGTACTTC,CASTPAGGFSYEQYF,-,-,TRBV5-6,TRBJ2-7
TGTGCCACCAGCAGCGACTGGAACTACGAGCAGTACTTC,CATSSDWNYEQYF,-,-,TRBV15,TRBJ2-7
TGCGCCAGCAGCCCCTTAGCGACGGCGAACACCGGGGAGCTGTTTTTT,CASSPLATANTGELFF,-,-,TRBV4-3,TRBJ2-2
TGTGCCAGCAGCGCGGAACACCTCAATCAGCCCCAGCATTTT,CASSAEHLNQPQHF,-,-,TRBV7-2,TRBJ1-5
TGTGCCAGCAGTGATTTTGGACTACGGGATCGCTACGAGCAGTACTTC,CASSDFGLRDRYEQYF,-,-,TRBV2,TRBJ2-7
TGTGCCATCAGGGCGTCATCCGGGTACTACGAGCAGTACTTC,CAIRASSGYYEQYF,-,few,TRBV10-3,TRBJ2-7
TGTGCCAGTAACCCGCCGGGAGCGGGGCATACGCAGTATTTT,CASNPPGAGHTQYF,TRBD2,-,TRBV19,TRBJ2-3
TGTGCCTGGAGTGACAGGGGAAATCAGCCCCAGCATTTT,CAWSDRGNQPQHF,TRBD1,-,TRBV30,TRBJ1-5
TGCAGCGCCTCCGGGACTCTCAATGAAAAACTGTTTTTT,CSASGTLNEKLFF,-,few,TRBV29-1,TRBJ1-4
TGCGCCAGCAGCCAAGATTCAGGGAGGGAAAAACTGTTTTTT,CASSQDSGREKLFF,-,few,TRBV4-1,TRBJ1-4